The rows below give T cell receptor beta chains drawn from one sample of a study of identical twins. TCRdb called the 5' RACE reads again in MiXCR, with one record for every CDR3 protein. This sample has 350,000 or so distinct CDR3 sequences, with roughly 9% found just once. The sample comprised naive T cells sorted from blood. The origin of the receptors is a woman aged 45-59 years in good health. The CDR3 runs from the conserved cysteine through the conserved F or W. The D gene is left open where the match is weak. Clone size is not always given. Where it is, it says once, few, many or a class for expanded clones.

j_gene: TRBJ2-2; d_gene: TRBD2; v_gene: TRBV29-1; abundance: many; CDR3aa: CSARGGNTGELFF; CDR3nt: TGCAGCGCCCGGGGGGGGAACACCGGGGAGCTGTTTTTT
j_gene: TRBJ1-5; d_gene: NA; v_gene: TRBV20-1; abundance: NA; CDR3aa: CSARVPGGGSQPQHF; CDR3nt: TGCAGTGCTAGAGTGCCAGGAGGGGGGAGTCAGCCCCAGCATTTT
j_gene: TRBJ2-7; d_gene: NA; v_gene: TRBV3-1; abundance: many; CDR3aa: CASSQGNEQYF; CDR3nt: TGTGCCAGCAGCCAAGGGAACGAGCAGTACTTC
j_gene: TRBJ2-4; d_gene: NA; v_gene: TRBV20-1; abundance: few; CDR3aa: CSATPMGSRDIQYF; CDR3nt: TGCAGTGCTACCCCGATGGGGAGTAGGGACATTCAGTACTTC
j_gene: TRBJ2-1; d_gene: TRBD2; v_gene: TRBV7-8; abundance: few; CDR3aa: CASRTGLAGVSYNEQFF; CDR3nt: TGTGCCAGCAGAACCGGACTAGCAGGGGTCTCCTACAATGAGCAGTTCTTC
j_gene: TRBJ2-2; d_gene: TRBD2; v_gene: TRBV29-1; abundance: many; CDR3aa: CSFSRRERTGELFF; CDR3nt: TGCAGCTTCTCCCGGCGGGAGAGGACCGGGGAGCTGTTTTTT
j_gene: TRBJ2-1; d_gene: NA; v_gene: TRBV20-1; abundance: NA; CDR3aa: CSARAALQFF; CDR3nt: TGCAGTGCTAGAGCCGCACTTCAGTTCTTC
j_gene: TRBJ2-2; d_gene: TRBD2; v_gene: TRBV6-5; abundance: NA; CDR3aa: CASSYDGAGVNTGELFF; CDR3nt: TGTGCCAGCAGTTACGATGGAGCGGGAGTCAACACCGGGGAGCTGTTTTTT
j_gene: TRBJ1-4; d_gene: NA; v_gene: TRBV4-1; abundance: few; CDR3aa: CASSQIAEKLFF; CDR3nt: TGCGCCAGCAGCCAAATAGCCGAGAAACTGTTTTTT
j_gene: TRBJ2-3; d_gene: TRBD2; v_gene: TRBV20-1; abundance: many; CDR3aa: CSANKLPTSDSADTQYF; CDR3nt: TGCAGTGCAAATAAGCTCCCGACTAGCGATTCAGCAGATACGCAGTATTTT
j_gene: TRBJ2-1; d_gene: NA; v_gene: TRBV5-1; abundance: many; CDR3aa: CASSLDVRVWFF; CDR3nt: TGCGCCAGCAGCTTGGATGTTAGGGTTTGGTTCTTC
j_gene: TRBJ1-5; d_gene: NA; v_gene: TRBV6-2/TRBV6-3; abundance: many; CDR3aa: CASSKDWNQPQHF; CDR3nt: TGTGCCAGCAGTAAGGACTGGAATCAGCCCCAGCATTTT
j_gene: TRBJ2-3; d_gene: NA; v_gene: TRBV5-6; abundance: NA; CDR3aa: CASSLSGVTSTDTQYF; CDR3nt: TGTGCCAGCAGCTTGTCAGGGGTAACGAGCACAGATACGCAGTATTTT
j_gene: TRBJ2-1; d_gene: NA; v_gene: TRBV5-1; abundance: few; CDR3aa: CASSLDGHATYNEQFF; CDR3nt: TGCGCCAGCAGCCTGGACGGACATGCGACCTACAATGAGCAGTTCTTC
j_gene: TRBJ1-3; d_gene: NA; v_gene: TRBV15; abundance: NA; CDR3aa: CATSGYLGNTIYF; CDR3nt: TGTGCCACCAGCGGGTACCTCGGAAACACCATATATTTT
j_gene: TRBJ2-1; d_gene: NA; v_gene: TRBV29-1; abundance: many; CDR3aa: CSVEGVQWSYNEQFF; CDR3nt: TGCAGCGTTGAAGGGGTTCAGTGGTCCTACAATGAGCAGTTCTTC
j_gene: TRBJ1-1; d_gene: NA; v_gene: TRBV18; abundance: few; CDR3aa: CASSPRPGRLNTEAFF; CDR3nt: TGTGCCAGCTCACCACGACCGGGACGGCTGAACACTGAAGCTTTCTTT
j_gene: TRBJ2-1; d_gene: TRBD1; v_gene: TRBV2; abundance: few; CDR3aa: CASSGTGSYNEQFF; CDR3nt: TGTGCCAGCAGTGGGACAGGTTCCTACAATGAGCAGTTCTTC
j_gene: TRBJ2-3; d_gene: NA; v_gene: TRBV5-8; abundance: many; CDR3aa: CASRQRVTDTQYF; CDR3nt: TGTGCCAGCAGACAGAGAGTCACAGATACGCAGTATTTT
j_gene: TRBJ1-1; d_gene: TRBD1; v_gene: TRBV29-1; abundance: few; CDR3aa: CSVAGTGARNTEAFF; CDR3nt: TGCAGCGTCGCCGGGACAGGGGCCCGGAACACTGAAGCTTTCTTT
j_gene: TRBJ2-2; d_gene: TRBD2; v_gene: TRBV20-1; abundance: many; CDR3aa: CSAMASGRAVTGELFF; CDR3nt: TGCAGTGCTATGGCTAGCGGGAGGGCCGTTACCGGGGAGCTGTTTTTT
j_gene: TRBJ1-1; d_gene: NA; v_gene: TRBV19; abundance: few; CDR3aa: CASTSAGDGVTEAFF; CDR3nt: NA
j_gene: TRBJ2-1; d_gene: TRBD2; v_gene: TRBV20-1; abundance: few; CDR3aa: CSARDQEGTSGDEQFF; CDR3nt: TGCAGTGCTAGAGACCAGGAGGGGACTAGCGGGGATGAGCAGTTCTTC
j_gene: TRBJ2-1; d_gene: NA; v_gene: TRBV20-1; abundance: many; CDR3aa: CSARGGPFGNEQFF; CDR3nt: TGCAGTGCTAGAGGGGGCCCATTTGGCAATGAGCAGTTCTTC
j_gene: TRBJ2-7; d_gene: NA; v_gene: TRBV7-6; abundance: NA; CDR3aa: CASSLAGGLYEQYF; CDR3nt: TGTGCCAGCAGCTTAGCAGGGGGGCTCTACGAGCAGTACTTC
j_gene: TRBJ2-2; d_gene: NA; v_gene: TRBV11-2; abundance: many; CDR3aa: CASSSFELFF; CDR3nt: TGTGCCAGCAGCTCATTCGAGCTGTTTTTT
j_gene: TRBJ1-1; d_gene: TRBD1; v_gene: TRBV20-1; abundance: few; CDR3aa: CSARTGYTEAFF; CDR3nt: TGCAGTGCTAGGACAGGGTACACTGAAGCTTTCTTT
j_gene: TRBJ2-2; d_gene: TRBD2; v_gene: TRBV4-2; abundance: few; CDR3aa: CASSSRLAGGSSTGELFF; CDR3nt: TGTGCCAGCAGCTCGCGACTAGCGGGAGGATCGAGCACCGGGGAGCTGTTTTTT
j_gene: TRBJ2-2; d_gene: NA; v_gene: TRBV3-1; abundance: NA; CDR3aa: CASSPSRVNTGELFF; CDR3nt: TGTGCCAGCAGCCCGTCGAGGGTTAACACCGGGGAGCTGTTTTTT
j_gene: TRBJ1-1; d_gene: NA; v_gene: TRBV29-1; abundance: NA; CDR3aa: CSVAGVLNTEAFF; CDR3nt: TGCAGCGTGGCAGGGGTCTTGAACACTGAAGCTTTCTTT
j_gene: TRBJ2-7; d_gene: NA; v_gene: TRBV12-3/TRBV12-4; abundance: few; CDR3aa: CASSLGIYEQYF; CDR3nt: TGTGCCAGCAGTTTAGGTATTTACGAGCAGTACTTC
j_gene: TRBJ2-1; d_gene: NA; v_gene: TRBV28; abundance: many; CDR3aa: CASSSTGRLYNEQFF; CDR3nt: TGTGCCAGCAGCTCTACGGGACGGCTCTACAATGAGCAGTTCTTC
j_gene: TRBJ2-3; d_gene: NA; v_gene: TRBV4-1; abundance: few; CDR3aa: CASSSPWQDKDTQYF; CDR3nt: TGCGCCAGCAGCTCCCCGTGGCAGGATAAAGATACGCAGTATTTT
j_gene: TRBJ1-2; d_gene: NA; v_gene: TRBV7-9; abundance: NA; CDR3aa: CASSLARQGSYTF; CDR3nt: TGTGCCAGCAGCTTAGCGCGGCAGGGGAGCTACACCTTC
j_gene: TRBJ2-5; d_gene: NA; v_gene: TRBV6-5; abundance: NA; CDR3aa: CATGFETQYF; CDR3nt: TGTGCCACCGGGTTTGAGACCCAGTACTTC
j_gene: TRBJ1-1; d_gene: NA; v_gene: TRBV6-1; abundance: few; CDR3aa: CASSEAGGPSEAFF; CDR3nt: TGTGCCAGCAGTGAAGCGGGTGGACCTAGTGAAGCTTTCTTT
j_gene: TRBJ2-7; d_gene: TRBD1; v_gene: TRBV5-1; abundance: many; CDR3aa: CASSIIPGQGIYEQYF; CDR3nt: TGCGCCAGCAGCATTATACCGGGACAGGGGATCTACGAGCAGTACTTC
j_gene: TRBJ2-5; d_gene: NA; v_gene: TRBV25-1; abundance: many; CDR3aa: CAIRGPGETQYF; CDR3nt: TGTGCCATTAGAGGGCCTGGAGAGACCCAGTACTTC
j_gene: TRBJ1-6; d_gene: NA; v_gene: TRBV11-2; abundance: NA; CDR3aa: CASSLLPGPHNSPLHF; CDR3nt: TGTGCCAGCAGCTTGCTCCCGGGACCACATAATTCACCCCTCCACTTT
j_gene: TRBJ2-1; d_gene: NA; v_gene: TRBV5-5; abundance: many; CDR3aa: CASSLNSQYNEQFF; CDR3nt: TGTGCCAGCAGTCTTAACAGCCAGTACAATGAGCAGTTCTTC
j_gene: TRBJ1-4; d_gene: NA; v_gene: TRBV7-9; abundance: few; CDR3aa: CASNSGAGEKLFF; CDR3nt: TGTGCCAGCAATTCCGGGGCAGGGGAAAAACTGTTTTTT
j_gene: TRBJ2-1; d_gene: TRBD2; v_gene: TRBV10-3; abundance: few; CDR3aa: CAVRTSANNEQFF; CDR3nt: TGTGCCGTTCGGACTAGCGCGAACAATGAGCAGTTCTTC
j_gene: TRBJ2-2; d_gene: NA; v_gene: TRBV30; abundance: few; CDR3aa: CAWSVALGGELFF; CDR3nt: TGTGCCTGGAGTGTGGCTTTGGGGGGGGAGCTGTTTTTT
j_gene: TRBJ1-2; d_gene: NA; v_gene: TRBV27; abundance: many; CDR3aa: CASSLKGRGGYTF; CDR3nt: TGTGCCAGCAGTTTAAAGGGCAGAGGTGGCTACACCTTC
j_gene: TRBJ2-2; d_gene: TRBD2; v_gene: TRBV12-3/TRBV12-4; abundance: few; CDR3aa: CASGDSGSGGTGELFF; CDR3nt: TGTGCCAGCGGGGATAGCGGGAGCGGGGGCACCGGGGAGCTGTTTTTT